Shown below are 29 T cell receptor beta chains from a single sample sequenced in a study of T cell repertoires in cytomegalovirus infection. Using its own MiXCR run on the reads, TCRdb lists one record per CDR3 protein. The data show about 900,000 distinct CDR3 sequences, with around 30% seen just once and about 14% held by the top ten. The antigens these receptors bind are not known. This specimen consisted of cultured CD8+ T cells from PBMCs, obtained from culture after CMV antigen stimulation. The receptors shown here come from a human donor in good health (CMV status not recorded). Some clones in this sample may be carry-over from other donors' samples.

The rearrangement joins TRBV7-8 to TRBJ2-5; TRBD2 matches at 8 bases. Trimming removed 5 bases from V and 5 bases from J; junction bases left unmatched: 16. The CDR3 extends over 17 amino acids. The germline V gene encodes CDR1 SGHVS and CDR2 FQNEAQ. The chain's CDR3 is CASSPRAGSGGRETQYF. As DNA, the CDR3 is TGTGCCAGCAGCCCCCGAGCGGGGAGCGGGGGTAGGGAGACCCAGTACTTC.

This clonotype was seen a few times. This rearrangement joins TRBV10-2 to TRBJ1-1; 7 positions agree with TRBD1. V dropped 2 bases and J dropped 4; count of bases not matched to a gene: 1. Germline CDR1 and CDR2: WSHSY and SAAADI. The CDR3 is made up of 13 amino acids. CDR3 residues: CASSETGATEAFF. The CDR3, as DNA: TGCGCCAGCAGTGAGACAGGGGCCACTGAAGCTTTCTTT.

The rearrangement links TRBV2 to TRBJ2-3, with D possibly matching TRBD2 (6 bases). CDR1 is SNHLY, CDR2 FYNNEI, per germline. This CDR3 has 12 residues. Trimming cost V 6 bases and J 4 bases, with 8 bases left between them. CDR3 sequence: CASRGGPDTQYF. The CDR3 DNA is TGTGCCAGCAGGGGGGGACCAGATACGCAGTATTTT.

V usage is TRBV7-9 and J usage is TRBJ2-1; D unresolved. Germline V gene sequence: CDR1 SEHNR, CDR2 FQNEAQ (reference sequence). Trimming left V 4 bases short and J 6 bases short, with 13 bases between. CDR3 length: 14 amino acids. The CDR3 DNA reads TGTGCCAGCAGCTCCCCTAGGGAATTCAATGAGCAGTTCTTC. This gives the protein CASSSPREFNEQFF.

Worth noting for this clonotype: Mismatch with germline at one junction end may stem from a read error. V gene TRBV7-8 combines with J gene TRBJ2-5, with a weak D call TRBD1 (6 bases). CDR3 length: 17 residues. The germline V gene encodes CDR1 SGHVS and CDR2 FQNEAQ. In DNA form, the CDR3 reads TGTACCAGCAGCTTACCCAAATGGGGGCCACACCAAGAGACCCAGTACTTC. Its protein is CTSSLPKWGPHQETQYF. The whole variable domain, remainder taken from reference TRBV7-8 and TRBJ2-5, is GAGVSQSPRYKVAKRGQDVALRCDPISGHVSLFWYQQALGQGPEFLTYFQNEAQLDKSGLPSDRFFAERPEGSVSTLKIQRTQQEDSAVYLCTSSLPKWGPHQETQYFGPGTRLLVL.

This clonotype was seen just once. J is TRBJ2-2 and V is TRBV29-1, with 7 positions matching TRBD1. The ends lost 0 bases at V and 6 bases at J; junction bases unmatched: 7. The CDR3 is 15 amino acids. CDR1 is SQVTM, CDR2 ANQGSEA, per germline. The CDR3 DNA is TGCAGCGTTGAAGATCCGACAGGGATGTCCGGGGAGCTGTTTTTT. Protein: CSVEDPTGMSGELFF.

This clonotype was picked up many times. This sequence joins TRBV7-9 and TRBJ2-1; 11 positions agree with TRBD2. V dropped 4 bases and J dropped 1; count of bases not matched to a gene: 6. The CDR3 contains 17 residues. Looked up from germline, CDR1 is SEHNR and CDR2 is FQNEAQ (reference sequence). The chain's CDR3 is CASSSRLAGSSYNEQFF. The CDR3, as DNA: TGTGCCAGCAGCTCGCGACTAGCGGGGTCTTCCTACAATGAGCAGTTCTTC. Looking up the rest from reference TRBV7-9 and TRBJ2-1 gives the full variable domain: DTGVSQNPRHKITKRGQNVTFRCDPISEHNRLYWYRQTLGQGPEFLTYFQNEAQLEKSRLLSDRFSAERPKGSFSTLEIQRTEQGDSAMYLCASSSRLAGSSYNEQFFGPGTRLTVL.

The chain uses TRBV7-9 and TRBJ1-2, with 7 bases identical to TRBD1. Unmatched junction bases numbered 2, after V lost 5 bases and J lost 5 bases. CDR3 length equals 12 residues. Per germline, CDR1 SEHNR and CDR2 FQNEAQ (reference sequence). CDR3 nucleotides: TGTGCCAGCAGCATGGGACAGTATGGCTACACCTTC. The encoded protein is CASSMGQYGYTF.

This clonotype occurred a few times. A junction end diverges from the germline sequence, so it may reflect a read error. The V and J genes are TRBV7-6 and TRBJ2-7; 8 nucleotides line up with TRBD2. There are 14 residues in the CDR3. In germline, CDR1 is SGHVS, CDR2 FNYEAQ. CDR3 bases: TGTGCTAGCAGCTTGGGACTAGGAGGATACGAGCAGTACTTC. Encoded protein: CASSLGLGGYEQYF.

The V and J genes are TRBV6-4 and TRBJ1-5, with D hard to call. The V gene's germline CDR1 is MRHNA and CDR2 SNTAGT. The length of the CDR3 is 14 residues. Trimming removed 5 bases at V and 4 bases at J, with 12 bases between. The CDR3 reads CASSPSSKNQPQHF. As DNA, the CDR3 is TGTGCCAGCAGTCCCTCGTCTAAAAATCAGCCCCAGCATTTT.

This clonotype has only a few counts. V and J are TRBV7-9 and TRBJ2-5; TRBD2 matches at 10 bases. Germline V CDR1 and CDR2: SEHNR, FQNEAQ (reference sequence). The CDR3 is 15 amino acids. V lost 5 bases, J lost 2 bases, and 5 bases stayed unmatched. The CDR3 is CASSPPTSGQETQYF. CDR3 bases: TGTGCCAGCAGCCCGCCGACTAGCGGGCAAGAGACCCAGTACTTC.

In this sample, this clonotype turned up a few times. The rearrangement joins TRBV27 to TRBJ2-1; D unresolved. Germline loops: CDR1 MNHEY, CDR2 SMNVEV (reference sequence). V was cut by 10 bases and J by 5 bases, with 6 bases left in between. This CDR3 has 10 residues. The CDR3 bases are TGTGCCATTGGCCACAATGAGCAGTTCTTC. Translation gives CAIGHNEQFF.

The chain combines TRBV19 with TRBJ1-2; 8 nucleotides line up with TRBD1. J was trimmed by 8 bases and V by 4 bases; bases with no gene match: 9. This CDR3 is built from 14 residues. Per germline, CDR1 LNHDA and CDR2 SQIVND (reference sequence). The DNA of the CDR3 is TGTGCCAGTAGTACCGGCGGACAGGGAACGGGCTACACCTTC. It translates to CASSTGGQGTGYTF. Filled out from reference TRBV19 and TRBJ1-2, the complete variable domain reads DGGITQSPKYLFRKEGQNVTLSCEQNLNHDAMYWYRQDPGQGLRLIYYSQIVNDFQKGDIAEGYSVSREKKESFPLTVTSAQKNPTAFYLCASSTGGQGTGYTFGSGTRLTVV.

The V gene is TRBV6-6, the J gene TRBJ1-5; 7 positions match TRBD1. Germline assignment: CDR1 MNHNY and CDR2 SVGAGI (reference sequence). J gave up 0 bases and V 10 bases, and 15 bases lay outside the gene matches. The CDR3 extends over 17 amino acids. In nucleotides, the CDR3 is TGTGCCACCCTAGGGGGCAGGGGGTCTTATAGCAATCAGCCCCAGCATTTT. Protein sequence: CATLGGRGSYSNQPQHF.

In this sample, this clonotype turned up a few times. This chain uses TRBV11-2 with TRBJ1-4; D remains unclear. Germline CDR1 SGHAT, CDR2 FQNNGV. The CDR3 is made up of 15 amino acids. V gave up 10 bases and J gave up 5 bases, with 20 bases separating them. CDR3 nucleotide sequence: TGTGCCACCGAAAATTCTCTAGCGGACAATGAAAAACTGTTTTTT. This codes for CATENSLADNEKLFF.

There are a few counts of this clonotype. The J gene is TRBJ2-1, the V gene TRBV6-5; D uncertain. Trimming stripped 4 bases from V and 6 bases from J, with 7 bases between. Germline CDR1 and CDR2: MNHEY and SVGAGI. There are 12 residues in the CDR3. The CDR3 DNA reads as TGTGCCAGCAGTTCATTCCCCAATGAGCAGTTCTTC. This translates into CASSSFPNEQFF.

The chain recombines TRBV4-1 with TRBJ2-1; no firm D call. CDR1 and CDR2 (germline): MGHRA, YSYEKL. V was trimmed by 0 bases and J by 8 bases, leaving 8 bases between them. This CDR3 contains 13 residues. The CDR3 reads CASSQEPPDEQFF. The CDR3 nucleotides read TGCGCCAGCAGCCAAGAGCCCCCGGATGAGCAGTTCTTC.

The chain couples TRBV2 to TRBJ2-3; no clear D. Germline V gene lookup returns CDR1 SNHLY and CDR2 FYNNEI. V lost 11 bases and J 3 bases, leaving 15 bases between the germline ends. The CDR3 spans 13 residues. The CDR3 loop is CASRGVLTDTQYF. As DNA, the CDR3 is TGTGCCTCCCGAGGAGTCTTGACAGATACGCAGTATTTT.

The chain is built from TRBV12-3 or TRBV12-4 and TRBJ1-5; D is undetermined. Trimming cost V 7 bases and J 5 bases, with 12 bases left between them. This CDR3 comprises 13 residues. CDR3 residues: CASTVDGDQPQHF. DNA for the CDR3: TGTGCCAGCACCGTGGACGGTGATCAGCCCCAGCATTTT.

This clonotype was observed a few times. The chain employs TRBV6-4 and TRBJ2-1, with 9 nucleotides matching TRBD1. From germline, CDR1 is MRHNA and CDR2 SNTAGT. The CDR3 runs to 15 residues. The J segment lost 5 bases and the V segment lost 5 bases, leaving 7 bases of the junction unmatched. The DNA for the CDR3 is TGTGCCAGCAGTACCGGGACAGGGAAGGACAATGAGCAGTTCTTC. Amino acids: CASSTGTGKDNEQFF.

V usage is TRBV2 and J usage is TRBJ2-5; perhaps TRBD1 as D (5 bases). Trimming removed 10 bases from V and 3 bases from J, with 15 bases in between. Per germline, CDR1 SNHLY and CDR2 FYNNEI. This CDR3 has 13 amino acids. DNA for the CDR3: TGTGCCATCACTGGGCAGGGTAAAGAGACCCAGTACTTC. This sequence encodes CAITGQGKETQYF.

V and J are TRBV27 and TRBJ2-2; the D gene is possibly TRBD2 (5 bases). CDR1 and CDR2 from the germline V gene are MNHEY and SMNVEV (reference sequence). The CDR3 runs 15 residues. Deletions cut 6 bases from V and 5 bases from J, with 16 bases between. The CDR3 DNA reads TGTGCCAGCAGCTTAGTCTGGACGGGAACCGGGGAGCTGTTTTTT. As protein: CASSLVWTGTGELFF.

This clonotype was recorded a few times. This rearrangement joins TRBV12-5 to TRBJ1-3; TRBD1 is a possible D gene (5 bases). The V end lost 4 bases, the J end lost 0 bases, and 10 bases lay between the germline ends. CDR3 length equals 15 residues. The germline gives CDR1 LGHNT, CDR2 FRNRAP. CDR3 DNA sequence: TGTGCTAGTGGTTACGAGGGGAACTCTGGAAACACCATATATTTT. It yields the protein CASGYEGNSGNTIYF.

This clonotype has just one count. The rearrangement uses TRBV2 and TRBJ1-2; D ambiguous. The V end lost 1 base, the J end lost 5 bases, and 14 bases lay between the germline ends. CDR3 length: 15 residues. Germline V CDR1 and CDR2: SNHLY, FYNNEI. The CDR3 loop is CASSEDRPVIYGYTF. CDR3 coding DNA: TGTGCCAGCAGTGAAGATCGTCCAGTGATTTATGGCTACACCTTC.

The chain couples TRBV7-9 to TRBJ1-5; 10 nucleotides agree with TRBD1. The trim removed 5 bases at V and 10 bases at J, leaving 8 bases unmatched. The germline CDR1 and CDR2 sequences are SEHNR and FQNEAQ (reference sequence). This CDR3 is built from 14 residues. The CDR3 nucleotides read TGTGCCAGCAGCGCGGGACAGGGGCTCCCTCCCCAGCATTTT. This sequence encodes CASSAGQGLPPQHF.

The V gene is TRBV19, the J gene TRBJ2-1, with a possible D match to TRBD2 (5 bases). Trimming left V 6 bases short and J 7 bases short, with 13 bases between. Germline-derived CDR1 and CDR2 are LNHDA and SQIVND (reference sequence). This CDR3 comprises 13 residues. This CDR3 is CASSHGELNEQFF. CDR3 nucleotide sequence: TGTGCCAGTAGCCATGGGGAGTTGAATGAGCAGTTCTTC. Based on the CDR3 plus reference TRBV19 and TRBJ2-1, the full variable domain is DGGITQSPKYLFRKEGQNVTLSCEQNLNHDAMYWYRQDPGQGLRLIYYSQIVNDFQKGDIAEGYSVSREKKESFPLTVTSAQKNPTAFYLCASSHGELNEQFFGPGTRLTVL.

This clonotype was seen a handful of times. The chain carries TRBV12-3 or TRBV12-4 and TRBJ2-7, with D possibly TRBD1 on 6 matching bases. Trimming took off 9 bases at V and 0 bases at J, with 12 bases between the two ends. The CDR3 contains 13 residues. This CDR3 reads CARRTDSSYEQYV. CDR3 in DNA: TGTGCCAGACGGACAGACAGCTCCTACGAGCAGTACGTC.

This clonotype has a handful of counts. The rearrangement joins TRBV6-2 or TRBV6-3 to TRBJ1-5; 8 positions match TRBD1. Looked up from germline, CDR1 is MNHEY and CDR2 is SVGEGT. J was trimmed by 4 bases and V by 6 bases; bases with no gene match: 8. The CDR3 is 15 amino acids. The CDR3 loop reads CASSTGQGLNQPQHF. In DNA, the CDR3 is TGTGCCAGCAGCACCGGACAGGGCCTAAATCAGCCCCAGCATTTT.

V and J are TRBV27 and TRBJ2-7; D is perhaps TRBD2 (6 bases). This CDR3 contains 15 residues. In germline, CDR1 is MNHEY, CDR2 SMNVEV (reference sequence). V lost 2 bases to trimming and J lost 2 bases, with 13 bases between them. CDR3 region: CASSLVGGAPYEQYV. CDR3 nucleotides: TGTGCCAGCAGTTTAGTCGGGGGAGCCCCCTACGAGCAGTACGTC.